The 11 T cell receptor beta chains below come from one sample, sequenced in a study of blood T cell repertoires in COVID-19. Profiling relied on immunoSEQ multiplex PCR, and the TCRdb table lists in-frame clones only, not all of them. The sample lists under 350,000 clones; around 89% were seen once. The source material was peripheral blood. All receptors come from a man aged 40-49 years with acute or convalescent COVID-19.

V is TRBV27 and J is TRBJ2-1; 11 positions agree with TRBD2. Germline trimming cut 0 bases from V and 12 bases from J; bases unmatched to any gene: 7. The CDR3 length is 15 residues. CDR1 and CDR2 (germline): MNHEY, SMNVEV (reference sequence). CDR3 nucleotides: TGTGCCAGCAGTTTATCACTAGCGGGGGCCGATCGGCAGTTCTTC. The encoded protein is CASSLSLAGADRQFF.

This clone occurred once. This chain joins TRBV27 and TRBJ2-3; 11 bases match TRBD2. The V and J ends lost 0 bases and 7 bases, in that order; junction bases with no gene match: 15. CDR1 MNHEY and CDR2 SMNVEV come from the germline V gene (reference sequence). The CDR3 spans 19 residues. The CDR3 sequence is CASSLSIVFFSGGANTQYF. CDR3 nucleotide sequence: TGTGCCAGCAGTTTATCAATAGTGTTCTTTAGCGGGGGGGCAAATACGCAGTATTTT.

The chain has TRBV11-2 and TRBJ2-2; a possible D gene is TRBD2 (5 bases). In germline, CDR1 is SGHAT, CDR2 FQNNGV. Trimming took 5 bases from V and 5 from J, leaving 9 bases between them. The CDR3 runs to 13 residues. CDR3 in DNA: TGTGCCAGCAGCAAAGGACTGACCGGGGAGCTGTTTTTT. Translated: CASSKGLTGELFF.

V is TRBV5-1 and J is TRBJ1-6, with a possible D match to TRBD1 (6 bases). Germline CDR1 SGHRS, CDR2 YFSETQ. V dropped 2 bases and J dropped 8 bases, with 17 bases sitting between them. The CDR3 spans 16 residues. The CDR3 region is CASSFDQGIMDSPLHF. For the CDR3, the DNA is TGCGCCAGCAGCTTTGACCAGGGGATAATGGATTCACCCCTCCACTTT.

This chain links TRBV9 with TRBJ2-7; a weak D match, TRBD1 (6 bases). The germline gives CDR1 SGDLS, CDR2 YYNGEE. Trimming removed 4 bases at V and 0 bases at J, with 14 bases between. The CDR3 consists of 15 residues. The CDR3: CASSPRGGSSYEQYF. The CDR3 nucleotides are TGTGCCAGCAGCCCCCGAGGGGGTAGCTCCTACGAGCAGTACTTC.

The gene calls are TRBV2 and TRBJ1-2; 8 bases fit TRBD1. The length of the CDR3 is 13 residues. V was pared by 4 bases and J by 8 bases, with 6 bases of the junction left unmatched. The V gene's germline CDR1 is SNHLY and CDR2 FYNNEI. The chain's CDR3 is CASSGTGRWGYTF. The CDR3 bases are TGTGCCAGCAGTGGGACAGGGCGATGGGGCTACACCTTC. Combining the CDR3 with reference TRBV2 and TRBJ1-2 gives the whole variable domain EPEVTQTPSHQVTQMGQEVILRCVPISNHLYFYWYRQILGQKVEFLVSFYNNEISEKSEIFDDQFSVERPDGSNFTLKIRSTKLEDSAMYFCASSGTGRWGYTFGSGTRLTVV.

The chain links TRBV14 to TRBJ2-1; TRBD2 is a possible D gene (6 bases). The germline V gene encodes CDR1 SGHDN and CDR2 FVKESK. V was pared by 6 bases and J by 0 bases, with 12 bases between. The CDR3 consists of 15 residues. The CDR3 is CASRPLGSSYNEQFF. The DNA for the CDR3 is TGTGCCAGCAGACCCCTCGGGAGCTCCTACAATGAGCAGTTCTTC.

The chain combines TRBV27 with TRBJ1-1; 9 positions match TRBD1. Losses at the gene ends were 3 bases for V and 5 bases for J; bases not matched to a gene: 7. The CDR3 is made up of 15 amino acids. Germline V CDR1 and CDR2: MNHEY, SMNVEV (reference sequence). The CDR3 bases are TGTGCCAGCAGTTTGGGCGGGACAGGGAGAACTGAAGCTTTCTTT. Translated: CASSLGGTGRTEAFF.

The chain couples TRBV25-1 to TRBJ1-2, with 7 nucleotides matching TRBD1. This CDR3 comprises 14 residues. The germline V gene encodes CDR1 MGHDK and CDR2 SYGVNS. V lost 3 bases and J lost 8; bases outside the gene matches: 9. The CDR3 coding sequence is TGTGCCAGCAGTGATCTTGACAGGGTGACGGGCTACACCTTC. It translates to CASSDLDRVTGYTF.

The J gene is TRBJ1-5, the V gene TRBV7-2; no reliable D call. CDR1 is SGHTA and CDR2 is FQGNSA in the germline V gene. The CDR3 consists of 13 residues. V lost 5 bases to trimming and J lost 4 bases, with 9 bases between them. As DNA, the CDR3 is TGTGCCAGCAGCCGGGATCGTAATCAGCCCCAGCATTTT. Translation: CASSRDRNQPQHF.

The CDR3 nucleotides are TGTGCCAGCAGCTCCCTCTCGGGGTTCGAGCAGTACTTC. Its translation: CASSSLSGFEQYF. The chain employs TRBV13 and TRBJ2-7; TRBD2 might be the D (5 bases). Trimming pared 4 bases from V and 6 bases from J, leaving 13 bases between. CDR3 length: 13 amino acids. Looked up from germline, CDR1 is PRHDT and CDR2 is FYEKMQ (reference sequence).